This TCR beta chain is from a study of patients and donors after allogeneic stem cell transplantation. V was trimmed by 0 bases and J by 7 bases, leaving 11 bases between them. The length of the CDR3 is 14 residues. Germline V gene sequence: CDR1 SGHRS, CDR2 YFSETQ. This clonotype was picked up a small number of times. TCRdb re-analysed the RT-PCR reads in MiXCR, keeping a single row per CDR3 protein. The sample includes 24,000 or so distinct CDR3 sequences, 29% seen only once; the top ten take 48%. Input material: blood, either unsorted or a sorted T cell fraction (not recorded which). The origin of this receptor is a human donor who was either an allogeneic HSCT recipient or a stem cell or donor lymphocyte infusion donor (not recorded which). It is not recorded whose cells these are; they may come from a transplant donor. The chain links TRBV5-1 to TRBJ1-5; no clear D gene. DNA of the CDR3: TGCGCCAGCAGCTTGGATATGGGAGACCAGCCCCAGCATTTT. This translates into CASSLDMGDQPQHF.